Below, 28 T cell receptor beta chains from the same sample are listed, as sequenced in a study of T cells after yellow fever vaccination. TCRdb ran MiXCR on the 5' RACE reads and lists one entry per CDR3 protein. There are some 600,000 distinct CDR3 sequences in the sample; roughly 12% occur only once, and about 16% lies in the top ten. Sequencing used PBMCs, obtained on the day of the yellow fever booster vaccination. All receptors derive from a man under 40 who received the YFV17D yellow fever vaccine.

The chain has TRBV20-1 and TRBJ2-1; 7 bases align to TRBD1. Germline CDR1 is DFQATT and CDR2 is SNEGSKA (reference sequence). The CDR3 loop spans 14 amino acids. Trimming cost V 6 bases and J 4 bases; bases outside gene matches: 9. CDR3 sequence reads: CSAPPGTVYNEQFF. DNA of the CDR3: TGCAGTGCCCCCCCCGGGACAGTTTACAATGAGCAGTTCTTC.

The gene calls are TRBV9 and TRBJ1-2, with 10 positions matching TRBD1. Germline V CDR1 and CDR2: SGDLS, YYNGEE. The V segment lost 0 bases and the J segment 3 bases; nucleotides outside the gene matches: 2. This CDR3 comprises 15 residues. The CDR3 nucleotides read TGTGCCAGCAGCGTAGAGGGACAGGGGTACTATGGCTACACCTTC. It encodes CASSVEGQGYYGYTF.

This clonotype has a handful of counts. The CDR3 sequence: CASSSGGLALTDTQYF. For the CDR3, the DNA is TGCGCCAGCAGCTCGGGGGGACTAGCTCTCACAGATACGCAGTATTTT. The chain is built from TRBV5-1 and TRBJ2-3; 9 bases align to TRBD2. CDR3 length: 16 amino acids. The junction had 7 bases not matched to a gene; V was cut back by 3 bases and J by 2 bases. From germline, CDR1 is SGHRS and CDR2 YFSETQ.

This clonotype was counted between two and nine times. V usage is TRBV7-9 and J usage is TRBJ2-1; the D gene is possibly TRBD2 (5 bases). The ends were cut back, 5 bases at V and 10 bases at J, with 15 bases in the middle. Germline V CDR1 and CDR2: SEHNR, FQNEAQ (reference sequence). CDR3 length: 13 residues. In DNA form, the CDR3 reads TGTGCCAGCAGCCCCCGAGGGAAGCGGGAGCAGTTCTTC. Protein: CASSPRGKREQFF. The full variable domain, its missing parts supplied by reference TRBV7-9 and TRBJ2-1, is DTGVSQNPRHKITKRGQNVTFRCDPISEHNRLYWYRQTLGQGPEFLTYFQNEAQLEKSRLLSDRFSAERPKGSFSTLEIQRTEQGDSAMYLCASSPRGKREQFFGPGTRLTVL.

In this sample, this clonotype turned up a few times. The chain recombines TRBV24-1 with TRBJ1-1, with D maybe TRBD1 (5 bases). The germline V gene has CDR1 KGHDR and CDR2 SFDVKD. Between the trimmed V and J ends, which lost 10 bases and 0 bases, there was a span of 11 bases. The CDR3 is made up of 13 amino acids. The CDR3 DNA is TGTGCCACAACAGACAGTTTGAACACTGAAGCTTTCTTT. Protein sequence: CATTDSLNTEAFF.

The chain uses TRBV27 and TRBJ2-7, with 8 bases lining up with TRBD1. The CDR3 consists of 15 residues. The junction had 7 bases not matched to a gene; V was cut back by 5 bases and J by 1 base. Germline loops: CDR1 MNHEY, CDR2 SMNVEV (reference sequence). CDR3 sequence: CASSLTDRESYEQYF. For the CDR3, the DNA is TGTGCCAGCAGTCTTACGGACAGGGAATCCTACGAGCAGTACTTC.

For the CDR3, the DNA is TGCAGCGTTGACGGACAGGGGGAGACCCAGTACTTC. Its translation is CSVDGQGETQYF. This chain links TRBV29-1 with TRBJ2-5; 9 nucleotides align to TRBD1. V shed 3 bases and J 5 bases; nucleotides not matched to a gene: 1. Per the germline V gene, CDR1 is SQVTM and CDR2 is ANQGSEA. The CDR3 has 12 residues.

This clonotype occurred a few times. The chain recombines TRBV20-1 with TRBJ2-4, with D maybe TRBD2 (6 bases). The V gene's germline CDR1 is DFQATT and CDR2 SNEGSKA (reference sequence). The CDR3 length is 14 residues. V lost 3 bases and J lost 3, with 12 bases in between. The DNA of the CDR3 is TGCAGTGCTAGGGAGGGCTGGGTCAAAAACATTCAGTACTTC. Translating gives CSAREGWVKNIQYF.

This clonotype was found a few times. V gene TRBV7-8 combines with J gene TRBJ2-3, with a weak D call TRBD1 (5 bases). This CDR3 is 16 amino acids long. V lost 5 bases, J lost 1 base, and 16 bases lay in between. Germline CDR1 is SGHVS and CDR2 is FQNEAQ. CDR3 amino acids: CASSAFQGFGTDTQYF. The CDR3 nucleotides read TGTGCCAGCAGCGCATTCCAGGGCTTCGGCACAGATACGCAGTATTTT.

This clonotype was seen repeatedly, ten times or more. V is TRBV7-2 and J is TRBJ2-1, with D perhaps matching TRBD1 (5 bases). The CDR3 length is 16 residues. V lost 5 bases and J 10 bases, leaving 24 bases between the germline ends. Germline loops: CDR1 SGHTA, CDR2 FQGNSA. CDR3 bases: TGTGCCAGCAGCCCCTCGTTCCAACCCACAGGAAAGGAGCAGTTCTTC. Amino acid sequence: CASSPSFQPTGKEQFF. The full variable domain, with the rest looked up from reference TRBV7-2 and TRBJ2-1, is GAGVSQSPSNKVTEKGKDVELRCDPISGHTALYWYRQSLGQGLEFLIYFQGNSAPDKSGLPSDRFSAERTGGSVSTLTIQRTQQEDSAVYLCASSPSFQPTGKEQFFGPGTRLTVL.

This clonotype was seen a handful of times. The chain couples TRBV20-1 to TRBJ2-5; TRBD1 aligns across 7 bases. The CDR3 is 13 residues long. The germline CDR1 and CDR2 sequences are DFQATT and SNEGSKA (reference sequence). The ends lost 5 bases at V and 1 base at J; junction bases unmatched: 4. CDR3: CSAVDRVQETQYF. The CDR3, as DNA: TGCAGTGCTGTCGACAGGGTCCAAGAGACCCAGTACTTC.

The CDR3 sequence: CASSHLTGDYNEQFF. Written as DNA, the CDR3 is TGCGCCAGCAGCCATTTAACAGGGGACTACAATGAGCAGTTCTTC. The chain carries TRBV4-3 and TRBJ2-1, with 7 bases fitting TRBD1. The germline CDR1 and CDR2 sequences are LGHNA and YSLEER. This CDR3 is 15 amino acids long. V lost 3 bases to trimming and J lost 3 bases; unmatched junction nucleotides: 5.

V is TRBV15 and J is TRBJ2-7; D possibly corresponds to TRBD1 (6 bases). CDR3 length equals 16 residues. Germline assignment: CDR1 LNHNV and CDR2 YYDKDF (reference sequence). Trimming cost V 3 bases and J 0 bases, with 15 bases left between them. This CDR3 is CATSSRTAPNSYEQYF. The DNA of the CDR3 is TGTGCCACCAGCAGCCGGACAGCACCCAACTCCTACGAGCAGTACTTC.

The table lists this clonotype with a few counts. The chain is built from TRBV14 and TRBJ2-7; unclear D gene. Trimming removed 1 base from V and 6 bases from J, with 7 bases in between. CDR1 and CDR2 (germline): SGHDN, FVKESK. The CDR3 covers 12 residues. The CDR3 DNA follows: TGTGCCAGCAGCCAAGCTCCCCCCGAGCAGTACTTC. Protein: CASSQAPPEQYF.

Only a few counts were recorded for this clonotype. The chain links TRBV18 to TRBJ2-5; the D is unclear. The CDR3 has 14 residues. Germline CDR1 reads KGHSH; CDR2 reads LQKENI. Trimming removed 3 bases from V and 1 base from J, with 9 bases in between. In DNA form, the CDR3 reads TGTGCCAGCTCACCCAGTCTAAGCCAAGAGACCCAGTACTTC. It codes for CASSPSLSQETQYF.

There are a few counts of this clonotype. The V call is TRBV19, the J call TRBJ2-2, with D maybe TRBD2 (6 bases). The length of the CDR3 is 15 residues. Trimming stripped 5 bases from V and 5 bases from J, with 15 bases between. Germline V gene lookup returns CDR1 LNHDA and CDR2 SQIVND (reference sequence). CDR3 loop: CASSRDWGRTGELFF. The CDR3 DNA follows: TGTGCCAGTAGTCGGGACTGGGGGAGGACCGGGGAGCTGTTTTTT.

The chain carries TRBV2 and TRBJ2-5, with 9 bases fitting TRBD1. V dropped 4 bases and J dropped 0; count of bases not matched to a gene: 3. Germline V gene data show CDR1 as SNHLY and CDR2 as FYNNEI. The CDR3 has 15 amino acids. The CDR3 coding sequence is TGTGCCAGCAGTGTTGGGACAGGGAACCAAGAGACCCAGTACTTC. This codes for CASSVGTGNQETQYF. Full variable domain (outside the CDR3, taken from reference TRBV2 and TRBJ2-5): EPEVTQTPSHQVTQMGQEVILRCVPISNHLYFYWYRQILGQKVEFLVSFYNNEISEKSEIFDDQFSVERPDGSNFTLKIRSTKLEDSAMYFCASSVGTGNQETQYFGPGTRLLVL.

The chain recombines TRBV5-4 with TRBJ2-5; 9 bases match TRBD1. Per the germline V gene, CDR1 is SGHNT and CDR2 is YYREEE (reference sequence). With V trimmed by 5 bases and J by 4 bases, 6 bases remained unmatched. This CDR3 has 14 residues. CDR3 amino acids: CASRPDRGSETQYF. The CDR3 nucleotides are TGTGCCAGCAGACCTGACAGGGGGTCAGAGACCCAGTACTTC. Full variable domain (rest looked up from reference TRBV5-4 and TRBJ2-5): ETGVTQSPTHLIKTRGQQVTLRCSSQSGHNTVSWYQQALGQGPQFIFQYYREEENGRGNFPPRFSGLQFPNYSSELNVNALELDDSALYLCASRPDRGSETQYFGPGTRLLVL.

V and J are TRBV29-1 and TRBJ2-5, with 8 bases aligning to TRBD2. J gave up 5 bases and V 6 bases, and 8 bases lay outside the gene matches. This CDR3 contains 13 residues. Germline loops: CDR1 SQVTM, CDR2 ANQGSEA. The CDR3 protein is CSVGGAESETQYF. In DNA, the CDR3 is TGCAGCGTCGGGGGGGCAGAAAGTGAGACCCAGTACTTC.

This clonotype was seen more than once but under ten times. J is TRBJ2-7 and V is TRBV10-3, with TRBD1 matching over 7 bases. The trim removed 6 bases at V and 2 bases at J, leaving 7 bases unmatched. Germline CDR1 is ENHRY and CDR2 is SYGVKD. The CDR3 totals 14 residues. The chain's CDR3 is CAIRDGQATYEQYF. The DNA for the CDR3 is TGTGCCATCAGAGACGGACAGGCTACCTACGAGCAGTACTTC.

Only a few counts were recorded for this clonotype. CDR3 coding DNA: TGCGCCAGCAGCGTCAGGGGTTTGCGAGAGACCCAGTACTTC. It codes for CASSVRGLRETQYF. J is TRBJ2-5 and V is TRBV5-1, with D maybe TRBD1 (6 bases). Deletions cut 4 bases from V and 4 bases from J, with 14 bases between. The germline gives CDR1 SGHRS, CDR2 YFSETQ. CDR3 length: 14 residues. The full variable domain, completed using reference TRBV5-1 and TRBJ2-5, is KAGVTQTPRYLIKTRGQQVTLSCSPISGHRSVSWYQQTPGQGLQFLFEYFSETQRNKGNFPGRFSGRQFSNSRSEMNVSTLELGDSALYLCASSVRGLRETQYFGPGTRLLVL.

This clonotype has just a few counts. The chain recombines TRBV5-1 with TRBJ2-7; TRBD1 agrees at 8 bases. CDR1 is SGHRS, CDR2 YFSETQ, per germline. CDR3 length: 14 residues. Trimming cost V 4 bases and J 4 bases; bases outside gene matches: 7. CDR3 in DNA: TGCGCCAGCAGCCACGGACAGGGTCCGTACGAGCAGTACTTC. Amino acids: CASSHGQGPYEQYF.

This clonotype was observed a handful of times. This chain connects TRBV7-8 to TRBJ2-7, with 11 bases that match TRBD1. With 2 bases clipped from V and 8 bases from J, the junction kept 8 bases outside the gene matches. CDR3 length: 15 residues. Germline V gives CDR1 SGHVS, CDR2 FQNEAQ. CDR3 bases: TGTGCCAGCAGCTTATTCCCGGGACAGGGGGATAAGCAGTACTTC. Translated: CASSLFPGQGDKQYF.

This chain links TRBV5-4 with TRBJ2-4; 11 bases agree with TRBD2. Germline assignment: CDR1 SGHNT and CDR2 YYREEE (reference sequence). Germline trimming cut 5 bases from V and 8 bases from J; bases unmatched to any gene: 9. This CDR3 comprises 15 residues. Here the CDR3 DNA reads TGTGCCAGCAGTACTGATAGCGGGAGGGGATACATTCAGTACTTC. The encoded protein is CASSTDSGRGYIQYF.

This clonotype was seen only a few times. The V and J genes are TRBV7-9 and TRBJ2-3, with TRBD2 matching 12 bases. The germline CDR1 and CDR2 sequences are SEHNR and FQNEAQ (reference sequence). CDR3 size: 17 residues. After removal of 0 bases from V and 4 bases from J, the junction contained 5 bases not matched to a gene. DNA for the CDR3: TGTGCCAGCAGCTTAGCCCAGACTAGCGGGAGCGCAGATACGCAGTATTTT. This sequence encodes CASSLAQTSGSADTQYF.

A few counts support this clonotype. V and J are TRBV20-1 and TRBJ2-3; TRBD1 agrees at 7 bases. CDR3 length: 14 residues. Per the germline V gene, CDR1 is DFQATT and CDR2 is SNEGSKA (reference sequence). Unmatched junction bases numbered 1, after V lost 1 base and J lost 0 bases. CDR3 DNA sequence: TGCAGTGCTAGAGTAGGGGGCAGCACAGATACGCAGTATTTT. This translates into CSARVGGSTDTQYF.

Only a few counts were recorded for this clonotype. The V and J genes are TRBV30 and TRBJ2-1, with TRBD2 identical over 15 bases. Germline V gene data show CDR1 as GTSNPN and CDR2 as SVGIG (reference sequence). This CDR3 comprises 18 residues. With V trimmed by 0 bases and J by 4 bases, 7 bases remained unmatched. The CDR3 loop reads CAWSVGLAGGSFYNEQFF. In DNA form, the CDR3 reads TGTGCCTGGAGTGTGGGACTAGCGGGAGGAAGTTTTTACAATGAGCAGTTCTTC.

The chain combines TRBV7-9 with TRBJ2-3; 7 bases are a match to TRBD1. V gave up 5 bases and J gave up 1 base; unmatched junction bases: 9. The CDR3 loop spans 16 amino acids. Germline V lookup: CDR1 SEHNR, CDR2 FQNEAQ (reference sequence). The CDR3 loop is CASSPDRVEGTDTQYF. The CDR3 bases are TGTGCCAGCAGCCCCGACAGGGTTGAGGGCACAGATACGCAGTATTTT.